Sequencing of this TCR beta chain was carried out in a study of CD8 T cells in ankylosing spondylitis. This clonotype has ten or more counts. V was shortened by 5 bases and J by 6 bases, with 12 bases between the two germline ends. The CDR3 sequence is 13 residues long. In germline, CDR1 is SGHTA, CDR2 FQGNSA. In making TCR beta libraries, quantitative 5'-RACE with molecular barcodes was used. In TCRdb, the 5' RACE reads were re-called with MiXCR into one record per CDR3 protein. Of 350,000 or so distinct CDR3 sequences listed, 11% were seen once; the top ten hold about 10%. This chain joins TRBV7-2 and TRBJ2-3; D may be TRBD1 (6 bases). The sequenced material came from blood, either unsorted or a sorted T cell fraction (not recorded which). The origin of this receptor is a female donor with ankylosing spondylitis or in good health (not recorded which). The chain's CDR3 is CASSPQGWDTQYF. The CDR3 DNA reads TGTGCCAGCAGCCCGCAGGGGTGGGATACGCAGTATTTT.